This is a list of T cell receptor beta chains from one sample in a study of T cell changes during pregnancy in multiple sclerosis. Profiling relied on immunoSEQ multiplex PCR, and the TCRdb table lists in-frame clones only, not all of them. Counted here are tens of thousands of clones, 85% to 90% occurring once; the ten biggest clones make up 6.5% to 8.5%. Sequencing used CD8+ T cells from peripheral blood mononuclear cells, obtained in the second trimester of pregnancy. The receptors come from a female donor with multiple sclerosis, enrolled in a pregnancy study. The CDR3 runs from the conserved cysteine through the conserved F or W. Fields, in order: clone size, J gene, D gene, V gene, CDR3 DNA, CDR3 protein. A D gene is named only where the DNA matches it firmly. Rows may omit the clone size; those that give it use once, few, many or a size class.

clone_size: NA
j_call: TRBJ1-1
d_call: NA
v_call: TRBV29-1
cdr3_nt: TGCAGCGTTGAAGGGGATCGGGATACTGAAGCTTTCTTT
cdr3_aa: CSVEGDRDTEAFF

clone_size: NA
j_call: TRBJ2-5
d_call: NA
v_call: TRBV10-3
cdr3_nt: TGTGCCATAAGCGGTGATTCGGAGACCCAGTACTTC
cdr3_aa: CAISGDSETQYF

clone_size: NA
j_call: TRBJ1-2
d_call: TRBD1
v_call: TRBV27
cdr3_nt: TGTGCCAGCAGTTCGACAGGGGACGGCAACTATGGCTACACCTTC
cdr3_aa: CASSSTGDGNYGYTF

clone_size: NA
j_call: TRBJ2-3
d_call: NA
v_call: TRBV9
cdr3_nt: TGTGCCAGCAGCGTAGATGGGAGCTGGACAGCAAGTAGCACAGATACGCAGTATTTT
cdr3_aa: CASSVDGSWTASSTDTQYF

clone_size: NA
j_call: TRBJ1-6
d_call: NA
v_call: TRBV29-1
cdr3_nt: TGCAGCGTTGAGGACAGCTCTAATTCACCCCTCCACTTT
cdr3_aa: CSVEDSSNSPLHF

clone_size: NA
j_call: TRBJ1-2
d_call: NA
v_call: TRBV7-9
cdr3_nt: TGTGCCAGCAGCTTTGTTGACGTCGGAGGGCCGAGGACCTTC
cdr3_aa: CASSFVDVGGPRTF

clone_size: once
j_call: TRBJ2-7
d_call: NA
v_call: TRBV29-1
cdr3_nt: TGCAGCGCGCAACGGGACTTATCCTACGAGCAGTACTTC
cdr3_aa: CSAQRDLSYEQYF

clone_size: NA
j_call: TRBJ2-5
d_call: TRBD1
v_call: TRBV6-5
cdr3_nt: TGTGCCAGCAGCTGGGACAGCCAAGAGACCCAGTACTTC
cdr3_aa: CASSWDSQETQYF

clone_size: NA
j_call: TRBJ2-7
d_call: TRBD1
v_call: TRBV9
cdr3_nt: TGTGCCAGCAGCACAGGGGTGACGGACTACGAGCAGTACTTC
cdr3_aa: CASSTGVTDYEQYF

clone_size: NA
j_call: TRBJ2-7
d_call: TRBD1
v_call: TRBV5-1
cdr3_nt: TGCGCCAGCAGCTTGGTGGGACAGGGAAGCCCCTACGAGCAGTACTTC
cdr3_aa: CASSLVGQGSPYEQYF

clone_size: NA
j_call: TRBJ2-7
d_call: NA
v_call: TRBV6-5
cdr3_nt: TGTGCCAGCAGTCTCGGGGGGGACAGAACCTACGAGCAGTACTTC
cdr3_aa: CASSLGGDRTYEQYF

clone_size: NA
j_call: TRBJ2-5
d_call: TRBD1
v_call: TRBV2
cdr3_nt: TGTGCCAGCAGTGAAGCCTGGGACAGGACGAAGACCCAGTACTTC
cdr3_aa: CASSEAWDRTKTQYF

clone_size: NA
j_call: TRBJ1-1
d_call: NA
v_call: TRBV7-9
cdr3_nt: TGTGCCAGCAGCTTAATACCGGGACTTAACACTGAAGCTTTCTTT
cdr3_aa: CASSLIPGLNTEAFF

clone_size: NA
j_call: TRBJ2-7
d_call: NA
v_call: TRBV13
cdr3_nt: TGTGCCAGCAGCTTACAGGGTCGCCTCGAGCAGTACTTC
cdr3_aa: CASSLQGRLEQYF

clone_size: NA
j_call: TRBJ2-5
d_call: TRBD1
v_call: TRBV29-1
cdr3_nt: TGCAGCGTTGGACAGGGGAAGACCCAGTACTTC
cdr3_aa: CSVGQGKTQYF